This TCR beta chain was retrieved from a study of T cell responses to AZD1222 COVID-19 vaccine (dated by TCRdb to about 2021). Background on the whole study: AZD1222 recipients with second doses at about 4 weeks or about 12 weeks were pooled, because spike-specific TCR depth and breadth did not differ between schedules. A total of 233 trial participants underwent TCR sequencing, of whom 200 to 220 had received two doses of AZD1222 and around 26 had received two doses of the MenACWY control vaccine. Trial participants were enrolled by age into 18-55, 56-69 and 70-plus year subgroups, with roughly 150, 30 and 60 TCR-sequenced participants respectively. Broader findings and caveats from the paper: Participants were mostly white British and included more females than males, and it was suggested by the authors that clonal diversity may have been underestimated. The whole spike protein was spanned by vaccine-associated CD4 TCRs, and dominant responses were seen in regions 160-218 and 743-854. No day 14 peak-response samples were available, so repertoires were characterized only after the peak T cell response. In the small 56-69-year group, the increase in depth fell short of significance, most likely because of low power. Conclusions about previously exposed vaccinees are limited, since just a handful of AZD1222 recipients were seropositive for SARS-CoV-2 at baseline. Epitopes outside the regions mutated in the B.1.351 and B.1.1.7 variants were reportedly recognized by nearly half of the unique spike-specific TCRs. After two AZD1222 doses, spike-specific TCR breadth and depth were significantly higher than at day 0 and than in MenACWY recipients.

The time point tag for this specimen amounts to: baseline before first vaccination. Vaccinee samples were obtained from the UK trials COV001 and COV002, which included a single-blind randomized controlled phase 2/3 trial of AZD1222 (ChAdOx1 nCoV-19) in healthy adults. For TCRbeta chain sequencing, PBMC samples from trial participants were taken at day 0 and at day 28 after the second dose. As for this clone: It lacks a known antigen. No base quality information exists; no much larger clone differs at one position.

The CDR3 regions of human TCRbeta chains were analyzed by immunosequencing. In the original analysis: TCRs in the repertoires were matched against a reference library of SARS-CoV-2-specific TCRs that had been generated with the MIRA antigen-specificity platform. Breadth meant the fraction of unique TCRs that were SARS-CoV-2-associated, whereas depth meant the fraction of total T cells that were SARS-CoV-2-associated. Each spike-specific TCR was assigned to its reactive spike region and to a CD4 or CD8 class using the MIRA data. Log10-transformed breadth and depth values were compared by one-way ANOVA with Sidak's multiple comparisons tests. The clones in this table, taken by TCRdb from immuneACCESS, are in-frame only. Not every clone is retained; where verified, under half of the shortfall comes from an unresolved V gene, and the cause of the rest is unknown. The D gene and trimming were derived from the DNA, and the V and J assignments and clone size from that table. The sample includes 130,000 to 150,000 clones, with 91% observed a single time. Roughly 5.5% of the sample is in the top ten clones.

The CDR3 has 16 amino acids, counting the end cysteine and phenylalanine. The retained sequence is limited to the CDR3, 48 bases, with the frame set at the first base. Trimming at the junction amounts to 0 bases on V and 4 bases on J, and the germline ends lie 15 bases apart. From a lookup of the germline V gene (reference sequence), CDR1 and CDR2 are SEHNR and FQNEAQ. The sequenced sample was peripheral blood, obtained on day 0 of AZD1222 vaccination. This sequence was found in an adult in good health. The chain is encoded by TRBV7-9 joined to TRBJ1-2; 5 matching bases give a weak D call of TRBD1. CDR3 protein: CASSLAGQGRGYGYTF. The DNA is TGTGCCAGCAGCTTAGCAGGGCAGGGAAGGGGCTATGGCTACACCTTC.